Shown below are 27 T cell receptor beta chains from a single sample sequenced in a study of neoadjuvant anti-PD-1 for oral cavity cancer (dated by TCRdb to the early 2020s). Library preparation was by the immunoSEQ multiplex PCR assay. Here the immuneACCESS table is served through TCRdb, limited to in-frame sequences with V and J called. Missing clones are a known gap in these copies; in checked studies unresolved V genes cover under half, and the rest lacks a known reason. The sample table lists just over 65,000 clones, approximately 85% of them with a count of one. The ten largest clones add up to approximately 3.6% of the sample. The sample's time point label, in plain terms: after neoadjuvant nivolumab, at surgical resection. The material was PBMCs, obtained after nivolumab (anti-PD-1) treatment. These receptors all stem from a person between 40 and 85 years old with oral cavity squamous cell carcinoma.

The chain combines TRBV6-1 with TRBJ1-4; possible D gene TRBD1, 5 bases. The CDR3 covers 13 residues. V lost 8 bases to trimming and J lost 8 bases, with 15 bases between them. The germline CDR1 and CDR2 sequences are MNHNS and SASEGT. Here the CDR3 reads CASLRGEREKLFF. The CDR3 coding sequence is TGTGCCAGCCTCCGAGGGGAGAGGGAAAAACTGTTTTTT.

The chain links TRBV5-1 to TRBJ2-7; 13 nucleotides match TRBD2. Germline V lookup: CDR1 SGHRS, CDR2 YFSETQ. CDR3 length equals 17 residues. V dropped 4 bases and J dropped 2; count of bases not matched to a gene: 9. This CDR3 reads CASSKTGTSGIAYEQYF. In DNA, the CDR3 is TGCGCCAGCAGCAAAACCGGGACTAGCGGGATTGCCTACGAGCAGTACTTC.

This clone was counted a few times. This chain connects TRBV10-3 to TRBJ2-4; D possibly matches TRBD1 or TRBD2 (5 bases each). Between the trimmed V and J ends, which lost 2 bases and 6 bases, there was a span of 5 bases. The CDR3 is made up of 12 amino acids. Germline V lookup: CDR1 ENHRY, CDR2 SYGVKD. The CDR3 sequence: CAISEGGNIQYF. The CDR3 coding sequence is TGTGCCATCAGTGAGGGGGGAAACATTCAGTACTTC.

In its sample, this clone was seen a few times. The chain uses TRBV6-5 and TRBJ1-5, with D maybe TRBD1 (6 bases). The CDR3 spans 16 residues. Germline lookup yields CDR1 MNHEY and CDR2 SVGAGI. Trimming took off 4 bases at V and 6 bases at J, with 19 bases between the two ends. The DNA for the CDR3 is TGTGCCAGCAGTTCCCGAGGGGGGCTCTTTAGTCAGCCCCAGCATTTT. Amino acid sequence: CASSSRGGLFSQPQHF.

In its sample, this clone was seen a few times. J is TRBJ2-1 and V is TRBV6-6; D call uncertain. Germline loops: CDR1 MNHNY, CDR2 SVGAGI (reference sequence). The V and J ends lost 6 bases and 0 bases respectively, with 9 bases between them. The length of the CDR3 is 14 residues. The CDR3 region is CASRDPSSYNEQFF. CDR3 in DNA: TGTGCCAGCAGAGACCCGAGCTCCTACAATGAGCAGTTCTTC.

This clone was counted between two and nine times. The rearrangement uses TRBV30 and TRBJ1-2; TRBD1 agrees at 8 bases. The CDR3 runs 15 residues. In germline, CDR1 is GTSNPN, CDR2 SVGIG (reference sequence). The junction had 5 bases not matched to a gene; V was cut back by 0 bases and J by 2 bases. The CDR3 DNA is TGTGCCTGGAGTGTATCCAGGGGGCAGAACTATGGCTACACCTTC. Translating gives CAWSVSRGQNYGYTF. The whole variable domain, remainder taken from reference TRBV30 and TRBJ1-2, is SQTIHQWPATLVQPVGSPLSLECTVEGTSNPNLYWYRQAAGRGLQLLFYSVGIGQISSEVPQNLSASRPQDRQFILSSKKLLLSDSGFYLCAWSVSRGQNYGYTFGSGTRLTVV.

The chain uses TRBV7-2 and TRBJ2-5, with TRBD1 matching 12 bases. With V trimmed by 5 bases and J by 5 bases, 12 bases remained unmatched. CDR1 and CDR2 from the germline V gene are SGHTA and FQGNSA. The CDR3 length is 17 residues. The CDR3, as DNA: TGTGCCAGCAGCCTAGAAGCCTGGGACAGGGGGCCGGAGACCCAGTACTTC. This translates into CASSLEAWDRGPETQYF.

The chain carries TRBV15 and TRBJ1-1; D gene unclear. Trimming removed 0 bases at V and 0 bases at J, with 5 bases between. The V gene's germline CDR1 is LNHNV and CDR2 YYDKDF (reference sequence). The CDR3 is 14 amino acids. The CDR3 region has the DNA TGTGCCACCAGCAGAGATCTACTGAACACTGAAGCTTTCTTT. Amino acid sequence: CATSRDLLNTEAFF.

The CDR3 region is CASSHRDNYGYTF. The CDR3 nucleotides read TGTGCCAGCAGCCACAGGGATAACTATGGCTACACCTTC. The chain carries TRBV14 and TRBJ1-2; D is perhaps TRBD1 (5 bases). The CDR3 has 13 residues. V was pared by 3 bases and J by 1 base, with 6 bases between. Per the germline V gene, CDR1 is SGHDN and CDR2 is FVKESK.

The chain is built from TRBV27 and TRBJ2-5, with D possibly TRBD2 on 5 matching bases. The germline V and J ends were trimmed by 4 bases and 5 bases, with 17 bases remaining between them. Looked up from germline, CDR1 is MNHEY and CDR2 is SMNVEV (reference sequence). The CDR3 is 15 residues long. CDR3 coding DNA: TGTGCCAGCAGTTACCTAGGACGGAGGAGGGAGACCCAGTACTTC. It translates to CASSYLGRRRETQYF.

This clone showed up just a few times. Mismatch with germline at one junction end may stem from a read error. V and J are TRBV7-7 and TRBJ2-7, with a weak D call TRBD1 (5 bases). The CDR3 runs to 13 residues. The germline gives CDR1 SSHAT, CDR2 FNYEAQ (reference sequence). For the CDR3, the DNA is TGTGCTAGCAGCCCGACAGCTTCCTACGAGCAGTACTTC. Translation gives CASSPTASYEQYF.

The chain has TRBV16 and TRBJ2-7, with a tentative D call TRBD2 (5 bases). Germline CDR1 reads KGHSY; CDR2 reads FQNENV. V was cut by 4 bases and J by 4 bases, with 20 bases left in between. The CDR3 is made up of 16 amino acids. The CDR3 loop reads CASSLFPGSGAYEQYF. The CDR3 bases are TGTGCCAGCAGCCTTTTCCCGGGGAGCGGAGCGTACGAGCAGTACTTC.

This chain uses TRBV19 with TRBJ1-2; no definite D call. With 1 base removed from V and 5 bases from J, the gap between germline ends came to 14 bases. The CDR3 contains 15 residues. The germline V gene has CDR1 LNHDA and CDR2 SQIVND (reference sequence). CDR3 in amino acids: CASSIGPGGSYGYTF. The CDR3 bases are TGTGCCAGTAGTATAGGGCCAGGAGGCTCGTATGGCTACACCTTC. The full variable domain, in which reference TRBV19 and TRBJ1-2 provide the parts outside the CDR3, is DGGITQSPKYLFRKEGQNVTLSCEQNLNHDAMYWYRQDPGQGLRLIYYSQIVNDFQKGDIAEGYSVSREKKESFPLTVTSAQKNPTAFYLCASSIGPGGSYGYTFGSGTRLTVV.

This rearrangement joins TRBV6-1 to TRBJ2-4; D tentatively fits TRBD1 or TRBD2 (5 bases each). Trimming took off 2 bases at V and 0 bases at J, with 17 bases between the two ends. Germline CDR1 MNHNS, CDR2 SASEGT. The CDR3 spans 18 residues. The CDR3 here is CASSERDPRLLAKNIQYF. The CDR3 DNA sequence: TGTGCCAGCAGTGAAAGGGACCCACGGTTGTTAGCCAAAAACATTCAGTACTTC.

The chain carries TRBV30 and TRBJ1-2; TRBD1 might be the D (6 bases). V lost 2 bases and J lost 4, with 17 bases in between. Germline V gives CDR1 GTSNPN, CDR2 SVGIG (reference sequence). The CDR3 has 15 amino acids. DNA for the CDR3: TGTGCCTGGAGTAAACAACCCCGGACAGCCTATGGCTACACCTTC. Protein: CAWSKQPRTAYGYTF.

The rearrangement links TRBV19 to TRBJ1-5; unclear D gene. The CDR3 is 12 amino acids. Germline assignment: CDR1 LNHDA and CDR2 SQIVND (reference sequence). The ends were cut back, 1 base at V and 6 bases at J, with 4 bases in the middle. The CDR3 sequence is CASSIGVQPQHF. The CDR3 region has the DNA TGTGCCAGTAGTATAGGGGTTCAGCCCCAGCATTTT. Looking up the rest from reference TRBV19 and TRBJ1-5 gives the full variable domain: DGGITQSPKYLFRKEGQNVTLSCEQNLNHDAMYWYRQDPGQGLRLIYYSQIVNDFQKGDIAEGYSVSREKKESFPLTVTSAQKNPTAFYLCASSIGVQPQHFGDGTRLSIL.

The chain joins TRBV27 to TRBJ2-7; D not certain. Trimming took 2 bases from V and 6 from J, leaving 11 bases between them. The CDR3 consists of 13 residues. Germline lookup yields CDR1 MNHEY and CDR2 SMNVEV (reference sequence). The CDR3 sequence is CASSLVSAAEQYF. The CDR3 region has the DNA TGTGCCAGCAGTTTAGTGTCGGCAGCCGAGCAGTACTTC.

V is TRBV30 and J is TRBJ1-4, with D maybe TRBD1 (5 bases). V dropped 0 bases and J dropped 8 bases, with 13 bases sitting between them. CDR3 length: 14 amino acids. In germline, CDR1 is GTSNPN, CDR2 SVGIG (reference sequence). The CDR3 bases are TGTGCCTGGAGTGTACCACAGGCGAGAGAAAAACTGTTTTTT. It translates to CAWSVPQAREKLFF.

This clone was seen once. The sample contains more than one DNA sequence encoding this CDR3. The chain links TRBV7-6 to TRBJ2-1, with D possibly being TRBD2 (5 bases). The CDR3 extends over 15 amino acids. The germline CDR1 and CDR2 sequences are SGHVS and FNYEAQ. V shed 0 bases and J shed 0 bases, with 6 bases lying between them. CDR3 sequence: CASSLAGSSYNEQFF. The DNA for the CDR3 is TGTGCCAGCAGCTTAGCGGGGAGCTCCTACAATGAGCAGTTCTTC.

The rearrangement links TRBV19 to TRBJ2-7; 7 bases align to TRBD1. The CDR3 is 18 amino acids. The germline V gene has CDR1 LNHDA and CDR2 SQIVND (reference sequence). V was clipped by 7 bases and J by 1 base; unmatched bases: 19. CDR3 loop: CASIFPGGQNQGSYEQYF. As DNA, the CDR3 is TGTGCCAGTATTTTCCCTGGGGGACAGAACCAAGGGTCCTACGAGCAGTACTTC.

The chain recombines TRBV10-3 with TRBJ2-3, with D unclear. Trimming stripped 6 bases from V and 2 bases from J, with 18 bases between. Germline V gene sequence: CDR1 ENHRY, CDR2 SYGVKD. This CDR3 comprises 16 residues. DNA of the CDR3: TGTGCCATCAGCGGTCCCCGGGCCCTTCTCACAGATACGCAGTATTTT. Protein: CAISGPRALLTDTQYF.

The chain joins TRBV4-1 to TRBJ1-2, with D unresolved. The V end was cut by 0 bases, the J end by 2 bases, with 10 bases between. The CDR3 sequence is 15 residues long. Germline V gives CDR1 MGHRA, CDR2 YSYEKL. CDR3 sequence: CASSQESGSNYGYTF. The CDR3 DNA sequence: TGCGCCAGCAGCCAAGAGAGCGGTAGCAACTATGGCTACACCTTC.

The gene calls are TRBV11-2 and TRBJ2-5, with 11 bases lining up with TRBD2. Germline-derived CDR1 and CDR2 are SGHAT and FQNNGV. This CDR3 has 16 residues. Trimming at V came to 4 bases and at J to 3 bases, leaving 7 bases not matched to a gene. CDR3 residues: CASSSGLAGAEETQYF. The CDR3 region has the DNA TGTGCCAGCAGCTCCGGACTAGCGGGCGCAGAAGAGACCCAGTACTTC.

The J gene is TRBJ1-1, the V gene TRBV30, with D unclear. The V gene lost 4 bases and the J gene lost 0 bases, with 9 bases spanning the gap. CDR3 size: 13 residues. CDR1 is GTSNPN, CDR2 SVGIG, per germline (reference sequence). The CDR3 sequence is CAWTPGMNTEAFF. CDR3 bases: TGTGCCTGGACCCCGGGTATGAACACTGAAGCTTTCTTT.

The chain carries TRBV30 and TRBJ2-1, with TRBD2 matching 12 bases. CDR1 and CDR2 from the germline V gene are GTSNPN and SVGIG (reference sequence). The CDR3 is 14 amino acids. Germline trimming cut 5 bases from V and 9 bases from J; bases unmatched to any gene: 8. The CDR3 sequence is CAWGHMTSGGEQFF. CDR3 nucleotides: TGTGCCTGGGGGCATATGACTAGCGGGGGTGAGCAGTTCTTC.

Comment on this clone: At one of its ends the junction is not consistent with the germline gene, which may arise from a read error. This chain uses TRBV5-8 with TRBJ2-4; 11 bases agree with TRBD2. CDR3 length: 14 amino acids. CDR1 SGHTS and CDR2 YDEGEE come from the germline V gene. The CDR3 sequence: CASSLKLAGVPPPF. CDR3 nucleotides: TGTGCCAGCAGCTTGAAACTAGCGGGAGTCCCCCCTCCGTTC.

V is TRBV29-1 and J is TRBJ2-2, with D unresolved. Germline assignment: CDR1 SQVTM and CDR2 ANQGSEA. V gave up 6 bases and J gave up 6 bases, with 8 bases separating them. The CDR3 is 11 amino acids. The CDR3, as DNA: TGCAGCGTCCTTTTTGCCGGGGAGCTGTTTTTT. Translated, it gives CSVLFAGELFF.